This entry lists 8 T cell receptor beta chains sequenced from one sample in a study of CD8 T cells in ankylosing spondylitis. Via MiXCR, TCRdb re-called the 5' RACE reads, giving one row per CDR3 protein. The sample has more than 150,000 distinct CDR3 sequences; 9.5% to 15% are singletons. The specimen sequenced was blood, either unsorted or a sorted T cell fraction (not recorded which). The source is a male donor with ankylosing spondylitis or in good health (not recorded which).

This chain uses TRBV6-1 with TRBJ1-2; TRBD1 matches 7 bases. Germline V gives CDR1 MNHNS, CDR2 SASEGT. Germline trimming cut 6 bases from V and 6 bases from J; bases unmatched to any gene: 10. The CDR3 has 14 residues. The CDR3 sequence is CASSPGGQKDGYTF. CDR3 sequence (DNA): TGTGCCAGCAGCCCGGGGGGACAGAAAGATGGCTACACCTTC.

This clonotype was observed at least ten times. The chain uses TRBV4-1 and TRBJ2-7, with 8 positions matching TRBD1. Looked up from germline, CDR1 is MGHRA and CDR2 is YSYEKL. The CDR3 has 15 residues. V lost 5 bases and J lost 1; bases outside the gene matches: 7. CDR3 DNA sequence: TGCGCCAGCAGCTTCAGGGGGCAGGGGTCCTACGAGCAGTACTTC. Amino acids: CASSFRGQGSYEQYF.

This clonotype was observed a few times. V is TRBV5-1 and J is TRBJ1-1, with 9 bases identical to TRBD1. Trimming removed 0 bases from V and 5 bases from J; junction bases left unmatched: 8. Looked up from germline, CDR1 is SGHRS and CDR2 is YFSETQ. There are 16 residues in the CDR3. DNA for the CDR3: TGCGCCAGCAGCTTGGGGGACAGGGAAGCGAAGACTGAAGCTTTCTTT. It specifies CASSLGDREAKTEAFF. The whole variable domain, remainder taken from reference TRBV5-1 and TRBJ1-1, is KAGVTQTPRYLIKTRGQQVTLSCSPISGHRSVSWYQQTPGQGLQFLFEYFSETQRNKGNFPGRFSGRQFSNSRSEMNVSTLELGDSALYLCASSLGDREAKTEAFFGQGTRLTVV.

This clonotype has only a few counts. The CDR3 loop reads CSAREQANYGYTF. Here the CDR3 DNA reads TGCAGTGCTAGAGAACAGGCGAACTATGGCTACACCTTC. The chain joins TRBV20-1 to TRBJ1-2; a possible D gene is TRBD1 (5 bases). The CDR3 extends over 13 amino acids. The V end was cut by 0 bases, the J end by 2 bases, with 7 bases between. The germline CDR1 and CDR2 sequences are DFQATT and SNEGSKA (reference sequence).

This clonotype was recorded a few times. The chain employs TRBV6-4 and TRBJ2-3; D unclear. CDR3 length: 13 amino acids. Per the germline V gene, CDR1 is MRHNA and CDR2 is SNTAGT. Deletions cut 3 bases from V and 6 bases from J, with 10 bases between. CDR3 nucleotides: TGTGCCAGCAGTGAGGTGAAAACGGATACGCAGTATTTT. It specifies CASSEVKTDTQYF.

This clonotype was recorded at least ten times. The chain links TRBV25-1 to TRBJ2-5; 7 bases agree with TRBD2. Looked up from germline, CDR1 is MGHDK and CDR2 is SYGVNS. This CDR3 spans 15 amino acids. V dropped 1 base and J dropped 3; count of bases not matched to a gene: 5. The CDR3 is CASSEWGGVEETQYF. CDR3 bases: TGTGCCAGCAGTGAATGGGGGGGAGTGGAAGAGACCCAGTACTTC.

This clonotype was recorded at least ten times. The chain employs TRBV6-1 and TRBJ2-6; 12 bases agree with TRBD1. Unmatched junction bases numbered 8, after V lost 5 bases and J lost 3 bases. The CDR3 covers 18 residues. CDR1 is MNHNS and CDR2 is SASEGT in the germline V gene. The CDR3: CASSRQGQGAGGANVLTF. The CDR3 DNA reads TGTGCCAGCAGTCGCCAGGGACAGGGGGCAGGTGGGGCCAACGTCCTGACTTTC.

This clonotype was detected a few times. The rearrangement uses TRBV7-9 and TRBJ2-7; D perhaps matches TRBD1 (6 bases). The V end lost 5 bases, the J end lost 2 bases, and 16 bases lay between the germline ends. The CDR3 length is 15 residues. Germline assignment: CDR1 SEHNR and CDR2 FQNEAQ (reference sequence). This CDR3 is CASSPPDSTPYEQYF. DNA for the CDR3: TGTGCCAGCAGCCCCCCGGACAGCACCCCCTACGAGCAGTACTTC.